This TCR beta chain was retrieved from a study of cytomegalovirus exposure and HLA in healthy donors. With regard to this clone: The target antigen is unknown.

Whole-study findings and limits: TCR beta V- and J-gene trimming was later associated with a missense DCLRE1C variant. Later analysis identified 15,000 to 20,000 TCR beta sequences associated with HLA alleles, using a false discovery rate threshold of 0.05.

V was clipped by 4 bases and J by 3 bases, with 6 bases between them. This CDR3 comprises 12 residues. The germline V gene has CDR1 MDHEN and CDR2 SYDVKM. The PCR contained 60 Vbeta and 13 Jbeta primers. Clones were read by immunoSEQ multiplex PCR, and TCRdb kept only the in-frame ones, dropping some. The sample holds approximately 110,000 clones; approximately 79% are singletons and the top ten take approximately 3%. The TCR originated in a woman aged 35 to 49 in good health and CMV-seronegative. The sample comprised PBMCs. The chain couples TRBV28 to TRBJ2-5; D is possibly TRBD2 (6 bases). The CDR3 protein is CASSWGEETQYF. The CDR3 DNA reads TGTGCCAGCAGTTGGGGGGAAGAGACCCAGTACTTC.